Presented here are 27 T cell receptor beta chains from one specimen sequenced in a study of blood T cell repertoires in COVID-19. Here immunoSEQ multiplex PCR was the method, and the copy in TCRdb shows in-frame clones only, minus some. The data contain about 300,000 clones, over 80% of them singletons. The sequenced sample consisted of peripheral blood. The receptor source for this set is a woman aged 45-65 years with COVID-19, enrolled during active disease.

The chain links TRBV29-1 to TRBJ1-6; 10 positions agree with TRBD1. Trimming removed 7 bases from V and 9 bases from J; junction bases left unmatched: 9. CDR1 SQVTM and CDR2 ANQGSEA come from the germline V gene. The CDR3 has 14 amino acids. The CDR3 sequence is CSARQGALGSPLHF. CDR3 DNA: TGCAGCGCCAGACAGGGGGCTTTGGGTTCACCCCTCCACTTT.

The CDR3 sequence is CASHGGSFSTDTQYF. CDR3 coding DNA: TGCGCCAGTCATGGGGGGTCTTTTAGCACAGATACGCAGTATTTT. The rearrangement links TRBV5-1 to TRBJ2-3, with D possibly matching TRBD2 (6 bases). V dropped 8 bases and J dropped 0 bases, with 16 bases sitting between them. Germline CDR1 and CDR2: SGHRS and YFSETQ. This CDR3 has 15 residues.

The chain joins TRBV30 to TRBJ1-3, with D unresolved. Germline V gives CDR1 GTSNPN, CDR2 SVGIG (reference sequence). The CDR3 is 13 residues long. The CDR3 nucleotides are TGTGCGGCGGCAGCAAAAAAGGTGAACACCATATATTTT. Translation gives CAAAAKKVNTIYF.

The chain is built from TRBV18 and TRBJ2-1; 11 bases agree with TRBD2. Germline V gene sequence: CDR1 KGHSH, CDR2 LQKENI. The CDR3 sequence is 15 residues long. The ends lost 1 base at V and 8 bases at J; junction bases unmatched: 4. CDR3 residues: CASSPRIAGGDEQFF. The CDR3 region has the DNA TGTGCCAGCTCACCACGGATAGCGGGAGGGGATGAGCAGTTCTTC. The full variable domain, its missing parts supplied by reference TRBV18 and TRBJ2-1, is NAGVMQNPRHLVRRRGQEARLRCSPMKGHSHVYWYRQLPEEGLKFMVYLQKENIIDESGMPKERFSAEFPKEGPSILRIQQVVRGDSAAYFCASSPRIAGGDEQFFGPGTRLTVL.

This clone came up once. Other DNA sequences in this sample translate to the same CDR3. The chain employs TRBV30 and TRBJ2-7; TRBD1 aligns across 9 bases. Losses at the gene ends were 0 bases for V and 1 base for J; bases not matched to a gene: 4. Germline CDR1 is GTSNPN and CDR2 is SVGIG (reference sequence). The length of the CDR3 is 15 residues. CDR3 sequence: CAWSVGTGRSYEQYF. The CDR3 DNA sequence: TGTGCCTGGAGTGTGGGGACAGGGCGTTCCTACGAGCAGTACTTC.

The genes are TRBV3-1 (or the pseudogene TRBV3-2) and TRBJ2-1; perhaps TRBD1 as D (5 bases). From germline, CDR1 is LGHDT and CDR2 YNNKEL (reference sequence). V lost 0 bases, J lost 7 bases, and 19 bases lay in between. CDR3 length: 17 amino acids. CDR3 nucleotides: TGTGCCAGCAGCCAAGATCCCGGGCTAGGGGCTGGGAATGAGCAGTTCTTC. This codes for CASSQDPGLGAGNEQFF.

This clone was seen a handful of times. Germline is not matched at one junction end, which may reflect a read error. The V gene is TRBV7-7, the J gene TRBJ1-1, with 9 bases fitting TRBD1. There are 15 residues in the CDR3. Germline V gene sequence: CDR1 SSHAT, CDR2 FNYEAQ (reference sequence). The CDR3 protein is CASSQTGQGNTEAFF. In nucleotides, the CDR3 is TGTGCTAGCAGCCAAACGGGACAGGGCAACACTGAAGCTTTCTTT.

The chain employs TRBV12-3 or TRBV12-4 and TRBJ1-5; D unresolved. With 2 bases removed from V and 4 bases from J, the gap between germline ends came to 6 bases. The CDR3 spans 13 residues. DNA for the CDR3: TGTGCCAGCAGTTTACGGGTAAATCAGCCCCAGCATTTT. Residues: CASSLRVNQPQHF.

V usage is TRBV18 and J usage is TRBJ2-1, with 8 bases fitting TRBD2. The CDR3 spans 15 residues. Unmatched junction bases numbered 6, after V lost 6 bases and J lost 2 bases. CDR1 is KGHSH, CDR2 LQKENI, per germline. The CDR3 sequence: CASSYSGSAYNEQFF. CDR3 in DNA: TGTGCCAGCTCTTACAGCGGGAGCGCCTACAATGAGCAGTTCTTC. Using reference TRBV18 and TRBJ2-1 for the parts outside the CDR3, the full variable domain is NAGVMQNPRHLVRRRGQEARLRCSPMKGHSHVYWYRQLPEEGLKFMVYLQKENIIDESGMPKERFSAEFPKEGPSILRIQQVVRGDSAAYFCASSYSGSAYNEQFFGPGTRLTVL.

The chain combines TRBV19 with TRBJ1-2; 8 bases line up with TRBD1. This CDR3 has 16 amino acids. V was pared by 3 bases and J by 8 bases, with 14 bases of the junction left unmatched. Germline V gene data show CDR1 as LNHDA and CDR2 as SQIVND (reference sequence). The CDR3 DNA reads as TGTGCCAGTAGTATGGTCAACACAGGGGGTTTCAAGGGCTACACCTTC. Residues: CASSMVNTGGFKGYTF.

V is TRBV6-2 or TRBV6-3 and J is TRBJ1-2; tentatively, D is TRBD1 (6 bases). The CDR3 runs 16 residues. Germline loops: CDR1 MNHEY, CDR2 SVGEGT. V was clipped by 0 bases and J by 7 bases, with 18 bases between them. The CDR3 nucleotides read TGTGCCAGCAGTTACTCGCCGCAGGGGCACGGAGGTGGCTACACCTTC. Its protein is CASSYSPQGHGGGYTF.

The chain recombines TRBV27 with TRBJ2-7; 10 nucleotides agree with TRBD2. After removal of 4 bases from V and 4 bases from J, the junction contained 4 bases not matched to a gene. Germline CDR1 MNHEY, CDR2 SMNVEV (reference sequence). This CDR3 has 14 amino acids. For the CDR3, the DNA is TGTGCCAGCAGTTCCGGGACTAGCGTATACGAGCAGTACTTC. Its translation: CASSSGTSVYEQYF.

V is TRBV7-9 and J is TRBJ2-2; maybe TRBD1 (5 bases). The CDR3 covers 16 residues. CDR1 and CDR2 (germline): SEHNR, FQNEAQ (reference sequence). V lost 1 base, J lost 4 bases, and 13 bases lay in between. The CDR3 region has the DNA TGTGCCAGCAGCTTAGTAAGGCAGGGCTTCACCGGGGAGCTGTTTTTT. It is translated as CASSLVRQGFTGELFF.

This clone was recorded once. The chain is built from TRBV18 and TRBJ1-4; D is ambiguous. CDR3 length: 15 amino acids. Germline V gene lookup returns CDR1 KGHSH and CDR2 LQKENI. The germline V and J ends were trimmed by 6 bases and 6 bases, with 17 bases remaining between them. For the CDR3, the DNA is TGTGCCAGCTCTTTGACTTATTCTATGGATGAAAAACTGTTTTTT. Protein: CASSLTYSMDEKLFF.

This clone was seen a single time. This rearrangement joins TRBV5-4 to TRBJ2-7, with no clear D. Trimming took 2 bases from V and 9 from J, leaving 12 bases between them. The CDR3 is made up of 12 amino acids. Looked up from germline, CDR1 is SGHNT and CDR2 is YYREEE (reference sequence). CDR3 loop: CASSFGPTGQYF. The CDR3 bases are TGTGCCAGCAGCTTTGGCCCCACGGGGCAGTACTTC.

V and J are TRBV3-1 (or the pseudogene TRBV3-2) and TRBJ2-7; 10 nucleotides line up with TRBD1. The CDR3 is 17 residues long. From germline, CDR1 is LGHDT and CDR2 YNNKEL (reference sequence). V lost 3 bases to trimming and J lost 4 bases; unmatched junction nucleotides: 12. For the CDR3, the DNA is TGTGCCAGCAGCCACCGACAGGGGGCCAAGTCTTCGTACGAGCAGTACTTC. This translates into CASSHRQGAKSSYEQYF.

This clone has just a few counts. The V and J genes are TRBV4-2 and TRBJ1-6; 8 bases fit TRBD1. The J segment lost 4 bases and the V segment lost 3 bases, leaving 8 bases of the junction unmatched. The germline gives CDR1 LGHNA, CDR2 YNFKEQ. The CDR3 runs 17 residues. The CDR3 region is CASSQGDRLEYNSPLHF. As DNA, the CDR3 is TGTGCCAGCAGCCAGGGGGACAGGCTGGAATATAATTCACCCCTCCACTTT.

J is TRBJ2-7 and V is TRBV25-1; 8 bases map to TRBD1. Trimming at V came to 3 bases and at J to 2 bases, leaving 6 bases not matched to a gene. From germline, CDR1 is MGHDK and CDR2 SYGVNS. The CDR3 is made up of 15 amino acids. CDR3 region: CASSDPGQGAYEQYF. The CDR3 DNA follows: TGTGCCAGCAGTGATCCCGGACAGGGCGCCTACGAGCAGTACTTC.

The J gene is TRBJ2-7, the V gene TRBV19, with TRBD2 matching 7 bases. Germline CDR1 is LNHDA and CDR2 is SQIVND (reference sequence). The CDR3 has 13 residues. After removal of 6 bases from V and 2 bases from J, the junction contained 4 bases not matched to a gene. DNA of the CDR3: TGTGCCAGTAGCCTAGGACTAGCCTACGAGCAGTACTTC. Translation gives CASSLGLAYEQYF.

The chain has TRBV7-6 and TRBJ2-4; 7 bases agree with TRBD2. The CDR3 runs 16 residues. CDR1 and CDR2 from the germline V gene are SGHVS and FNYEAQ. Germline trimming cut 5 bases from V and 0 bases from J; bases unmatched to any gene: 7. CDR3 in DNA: TGTGCCAGCAGCCTAGGAGCGGGGCTAGCCAAAAACATTCAGTACTTC. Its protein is CASSLGAGLAKNIQYF.

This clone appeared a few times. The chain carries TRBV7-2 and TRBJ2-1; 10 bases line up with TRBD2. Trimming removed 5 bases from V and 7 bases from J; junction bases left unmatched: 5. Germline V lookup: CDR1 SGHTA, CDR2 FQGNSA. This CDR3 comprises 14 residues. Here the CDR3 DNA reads TGTGCCAGCAGCCTACTAGCGGGGATTAATGAGCAGTTCTTC. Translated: CASSLLAGINEQFF.

The CDR3 coding sequence is TGCGCCAGCAGCTTGGGTGGGAGCGATACGCAGTATTTT. Protein sequence: CASSLGGSDTQYF. The chain uses TRBV5-1 and TRBJ2-3; tentative D call: TRBD2 (5 bases). Germline CDR1 SGHRS, CDR2 YFSETQ. Trimming removed 0 bases from V and 6 bases from J, with 8 bases in between. This CDR3 is 13 amino acids long.

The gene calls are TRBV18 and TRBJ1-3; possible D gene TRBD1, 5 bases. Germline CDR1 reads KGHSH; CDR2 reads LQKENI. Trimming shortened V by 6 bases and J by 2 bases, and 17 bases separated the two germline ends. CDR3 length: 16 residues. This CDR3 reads CASSTDSFITGNTIYF. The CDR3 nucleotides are TGTGCCAGCTCGACCGACAGTTTTATCACTGGAAACACCATATATTTT.

CDR3 nucleotides: TGCAGCGGACAGGGACTCTCCACTGAAGCTTTCTTT. Amino acid sequence: CSGQGLSTEAFF. The chain couples TRBV29-1 to TRBJ1-1; TRBD1 aligns across 7 bases. This CDR3 has 12 residues. V trimming: 7 bases; J trimming: 4 bases; junction bases outside the gene matches: 6. The V gene's germline CDR1 is SQVTM and CDR2 ANQGSEA.

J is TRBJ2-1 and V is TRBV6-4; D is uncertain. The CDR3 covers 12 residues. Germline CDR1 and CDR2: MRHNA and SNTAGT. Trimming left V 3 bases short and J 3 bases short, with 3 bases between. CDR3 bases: TGTGCCAGCAGTGATATCTACAATGAGCAGTTCTTC. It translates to CASSDIYNEQFF.

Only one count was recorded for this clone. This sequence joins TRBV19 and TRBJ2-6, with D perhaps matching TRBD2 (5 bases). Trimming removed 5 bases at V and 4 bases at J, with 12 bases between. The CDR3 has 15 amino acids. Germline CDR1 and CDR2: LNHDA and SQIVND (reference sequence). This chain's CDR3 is CASSPARVGANVLTF. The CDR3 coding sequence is TGTGCCAGTAGTCCCGCGCGGGTGGGGGCCAACGTCCTGACTTTC.

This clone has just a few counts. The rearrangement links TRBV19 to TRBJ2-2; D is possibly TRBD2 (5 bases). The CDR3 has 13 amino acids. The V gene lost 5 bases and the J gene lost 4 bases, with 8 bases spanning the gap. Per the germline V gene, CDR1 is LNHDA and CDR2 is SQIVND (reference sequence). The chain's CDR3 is CASSPRGTGELFF. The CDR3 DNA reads TGTGCCAGTAGTCCTCGGGGCACCGGGGAGCTGTTTTTT.